This T cell receptor beta chain stems from a study of blood T cells in healthy people across ages. The V gene's germline CDR1 is MNHNY and CDR2 SVGAGI (reference sequence). CDR3 size: 13 residues. V shed 6 bases and J shed 3 bases, with 12 bases lying between them. The authors ran a second PCR of 7 to 11 cycles using a sample-barcoded 5' primer and a J-beta primer mix. TCRdb ran MiXCR on the 5' RACE reads and lists one entry per CDR3 protein. The data contain around 1,500,000 distinct CDR3 sequences, 35% to 45% of them singletons. The receptor comes from a woman under 30 in good health. The sequencing input was blood. This chain uses TRBV6-6 with TRBJ2-7, with D possibly TRBD2 on 5 matching bases. The CDR3 bases are TGTGCCAGCAGGAGAGGGAACTACTACGAGCAGTACTTC. Translation gives CASRRGNYYEQYF.